A selection of T cell receptor beta chains follows, all from one sample in a study of cytomegalovirus exposure and HLA in healthy donors. Libraries were prepared by immunoSEQ multiplex PCR; TCRdb keeps only in-frame clonotypes and omits some of them. The sample contains around 65,000 clones, just under 80% of which appear only once. The sample was PBMCs. These receptor sequences come from a woman under 40 in good health and CMV-seronegative. The CDR3 runs from the conserved cysteine through the conserved F or W. The D gene is left open where the match is weak. The listing skips clone size in some rows; elsewhere it reads once, few, many or a size class.

j_call,v_call,clone_size,d_call,cdr3_aa
TRBJ2-3,TRBV4-3,.,.,CASSQTNRVEVDTQYF
TRBJ2-1,TRBV5-8,.,.,CASSFSLITQGFSLFF
TRBJ1-5,TRBV19,.,.,CASTPGNQPQHF
TRBJ2-5,TRBV18,.,.,CASSPGLQETQYF
TRBJ2-1,TRBV6-5,.,TRBD1,CASRPDRGLNEQFF
TRBJ2-3,TRBV7-2,.,TRBD1,CASRWTGSTDTQYF
TRBJ2-5,TRBV28,.,TRBD1,CASTRPGTVQETQYF
TRBJ2-1,TRBV6-5,once,.,CASSYSGGYNEQFF
TRBJ2-3,TRBV6-5,.,.,CASRRGSTDTQYF
TRBJ1-1,TRBV2,.,TRBD1,CASSPRQGPNTEAFF
TRBJ2-7,TRBV9,.,.,CASNPTGSRYEQYF
TRBJ1-2,TRBV6-5,.,.,CASSSDADSDYGYTF
TRBJ1-1,TRBV28,.,.,CASSLALREAFF
TRBJ2-5,TRBV29-1,.,TRBD2,CSARFSGSHMETQYF
TRBJ1-1,TRBV5-4,.,.,CASSLVGGSEAFF
TRBJ2-1,TRBV10-3,.,TRBD1,CAIREGLTGGEQFF
TRBJ2-3,TRBV6-1,.,.,CASRPRGGAPDTQYF
TRBJ1-3,TRBV2,.,TRBD1,CASSGGQGNSGNTIYF
TRBJ2-2,TRBV4-1,.,TRBD2,CASSQSAGGLTGELFF
TRBJ1-1,TRBV6-5,.,.,CASWYSPNTEAFF
TRBJ2-5,TRBV6-5,.,.,CASSPNGMRQETQYF
TRBJ2-2,TRBV6-1,once,.,CASSEEYTGELFF
TRBJ2-7,TRBV7-2,.,TRBD2,CASSLEASGGREQYF
TRBJ2-7,TRBV6-1,.,TRBD2,CASSDIAGGPHEQYF
TRBJ1-6,TRBV6-1,.,TRBD1,CASRGLTGGGSPLHF
TRBJ1-1,TRBV29-1,.,TRBD1,CSVSDRANTEAFF
TRBJ1-1,TRBV7-6,.,.,CASSATVATEAFF
TRBJ2-3,TRBV2,.,TRBD2,CASSGAAGVVSSTDTQYF
TRBJ1-1,TRBV6-5,.,TRBD1,CASRMDRRIGTEAFF
TRBJ2-7,TRBV6-5,.,TRBD2,CASTAGLATNEQYF
TRBJ1-5,TRBV2,.,TRBD1,CASVIDRAGQPQHF
TRBJ2-6,TRBV7-9,once,.,CASRADNLHVLTF
TRBJ2-7,TRBV2,.,TRBD2,CASSLPRDYRTTYEQYF
TRBJ2-7,TRBV28,.,TRBD2,CASSPGTRRPYEQYF
TRBJ2-7,TRBV16,.,TRBD1,CASSQSDRGTYEQYF
TRBJ1-1,TRBV10-1,.,.,CASSGGDKNTEAFF
TRBJ1-5,TRBV15,.,.,CATSFRDRQPQHF
TRBJ2-7,TRBV2,.,TRBD1,CASSEGQVGPYEQYF
TRBJ2-7,TRBV6-5,.,TRBD1,CASSPRGQGGYEQYF
TRBJ2-3,TRBV6-4,.,TRBD2,CASSDSGGTSGGTDTQYF
TRBJ1-1,TRBV4-1,.,TRBD1,CASSQDRGTAPNTEAFF
TRBJ2-5,TRBV7-9,.,TRBD2,CASRPAGPLETQYF
TRBJ2-2,TRBV25-1,once,.,CASSERVFGTGELFF
TRBJ2-7,TRBV5-1,.,TRBD2,CASSWSGGPYEQYF
TRBJ1-1,TRBV13,few,.,CASSWRGSVNTEAFF